The rows below give T cell receptor beta chains drawn from one sample of a study of T cells in Graves' hyperthyroidism and ophthalmopathy. MiXCR, run by TCRdb on the multiplex PCR reads, gives a single entry per CDR3 protein. The sample consists of fewer than 650,000 distinct CDR3 sequences, 40% to 50% of them appearing once. Input material: peripheral blood or thyroid tissue (not recorded which). These receptors were collected from an adult woman with Graves' disease, either hyperthyroidism or ophthalmopathy (not recorded which). Each CDR3 is given with its conserved first and last residue. D genes are given only for firm matches. Size tells how often a clone was seen (once, few, many) or the class of an expanded clone, and some rows leave it out.

d_gene: -
v_gene: TRBV19
abundance: -
j_gene: TRBJ1-6
CDR3aa: CADRGNSPLHF
CDR3nt: TGTGCCGACCGGGGAAATTCACCCCTCCACTTT

d_gene: TRBD1
v_gene: TRBV7-9
abundance: -
j_gene: TRBJ1-2
CDR3aa: CASGPRGTASSGGYTF
CDR3nt: TGTGCCAGCGGGCCCCGCGGGACAGCCAGTTCGGGTGGCTACACCTTC

d_gene: -
v_gene: TRBV2
abundance: many
j_gene: TRBJ1-5
CDR3aa: CASSVEGLGNQPQHF
CDR3nt: TGTGCCAGCAGTGTCGAGGGCTTAGGCAATCAGCCCCAGCATTTT

d_gene: -
v_gene: TRBV5-1
abundance: -
j_gene: TRBJ2-5
CDR3aa: CASSLWETQYF
CDR3nt: TGCGCCAGCAGCTTGTGGGAGACCCAGTACTTC

d_gene: -
v_gene: TRBV6-5
abundance: few
j_gene: TRBJ2-2
CDR3aa: CATSDVGGSKAGELFF
CDR3nt: TGTGCCACCAGTGATGTTGGGGGAAGTAAGGCCGGGGAGCTGTTTTTT

d_gene: -
v_gene: TRBV28
abundance: -
j_gene: TRBJ2-7
CDR3aa: CAIGSNEQYF
CDR3nt: TGTGCCATCGGGTCTAACGAGCAGTACTTC

d_gene: -
v_gene: TRBV7-9
abundance: few
j_gene: TRBJ1-1
CDR3aa: CASSYPGRISEAFF
CDR3nt: TGTGCCAGCAGCTACCCGGGACGGATCTCTGAAGCTTTCTTT

d_gene: TRBD2
v_gene: TRBV4-3
abundance: many
j_gene: TRBJ2-2
CDR3aa: CASTPLAVAGVAGELFF
CDR3nt: TGCGCCAGCACCCCCCTGGCCGTAGCGGGAGTGGCCGGGGAGCTGTTTTTT

d_gene: -
v_gene: TRBV20-1
abundance: many
j_gene: TRBJ1-1
CDR3aa: CSATTGARNTEAFF
CDR3nt: TGCAGTGCCACCACCGGGGCTAGGAACACTGAAGCTTTCTTT

d_gene: -
v_gene: TRBV7-2
abundance: -
j_gene: TRBJ2-7
CDR3aa: CASSLAGQVSYEQYF
CDR3nt: TGTGCCAGCAGCTTAGCGGGCCAGGTCTCCTACGAGCAGTACTTC

d_gene: -
v_gene: TRBV7-9
abundance: -
j_gene: TRBJ2-2
CDR3aa: CASSLFRGADTGELFF
CDR3nt: TGTGCCAGCAGCTTATTCCGGGGGGCAGACACCGGGGAGCTGTTTTTT

d_gene: -
v_gene: TRBV7-9
abundance: -
j_gene: TRBJ2-2
CDR3aa: CASPGSGRDTGELFF
CDR3nt: TGTGCCAGCCCCGGGTCGGGGCGCGACACCGGGGAGCTGTTTTTT

d_gene: -
v_gene: TRBV7-2
abundance: -
j_gene: TRBJ1-6
CDR3aa: CASSPSGRGDNSPLHF
CDR3nt: TGTGCCAGCAGCCCTAGCGGGAGGGGCGATAATTCACCCCTCCACTTT

d_gene: -
v_gene: TRBV30
abundance: few
j_gene: TRBJ2-5
CDR3aa: CAWSRTPGLRSAQYF
CDR3nt: TGTGCCTGGAGTCGAACTCCGGGACTCAGGAGTGCCCAGTACTTC

d_gene: -
v_gene: TRBV20-1
abundance: many
j_gene: TRBJ1-6
CDR3aa: CSARQANSPLHF
CDR3nt: TGCAGTGCTAGACAGGCGAATTCACCCCTCCACTTT

d_gene: -
v_gene: TRBV2
abundance: -
j_gene: TRBJ2-5
CDR3aa: CASSEFGYQETQYF
CDR3nt: TGTGCCAGCAGTGAGTTTGGGTACCAAGAGACCCAGTACTTC

d_gene: -
v_gene: TRBV6-1
abundance: many
j_gene: TRBJ1-1
CDR3aa: CASSEWVPAMNTEAFF
CDR3nt: TGTGCCAGCAGTGAATGGGTACCCGCAATGAACACTGAAGCTTTCTTT

d_gene: -
v_gene: TRBV7-2
abundance: many
j_gene: TRBJ1-5
CDR3aa: CASSTSGLGWGNQPQHF
CDR3nt: TGTGCCAGCAGCACCTCGGGGTTGGGTTGGGGCAATCAGCCCCAGCATTTT

d_gene: -
v_gene: TRBV7-2
abundance: -
j_gene: TRBJ2-5
CDR3aa: CASSEQGGTEETQYF
CDR3nt: TGTGCCAGCAGCGAACAGGGAGGAACGGAAGAGACCCAGTACTTC

d_gene: -
v_gene: TRBV15
abundance: many
j_gene: TRBJ2-2
CDR3aa: CATSKLRDTGELFF
CDR3nt: TGTGCCACCAGCAAGCTCAGGGACACCGGGGAGCTGTTTTTT

d_gene: -
v_gene: TRBV29-1
abundance: -
j_gene: TRBJ2-5
CDR3aa: CSARGAGGLQETQYF
CDR3nt: TGCAGCGCGAGGGGGGCGGGCGGACTCCAAGAGACCCAGTACTTC

d_gene: -
v_gene: TRBV7-2
abundance: many
j_gene: TRBJ2-5
CDR3aa: CASSLNGGDHQETQYF
CDR3nt: TGTGCCAGCAGCTTAAATGGGGGAGATCACCAAGAGACCCAGTACTTC

d_gene: TRBD1
v_gene: TRBV10-3
abundance: -
j_gene: TRBJ2-5
CDR3aa: CAIRGGQGAQETQYF
CDR3nt: TGTGCCATCAGGGGAGGACAGGGGGCGCAAGAGACCCAGTACTTC

d_gene: -
v_gene: TRBV7-8
abundance: -
j_gene: TRBJ1-6
CDR3aa: CASSLGGRNSPLHF
CDR3nt: TGTGCCAGCAGCTTAGGGGGCCGGAATTCACCCCTCCACTTT

d_gene: -
v_gene: TRBV9
abundance: -
j_gene: TRBJ1-6
CDR3aa: CASSQIGTSPLHF
CDR3nt: TGTGCCAGCAGCCAAATCGGTACTTCACCCCTCCACTTT

d_gene: -
v_gene: TRBV20-1
abundance: many
j_gene: TRBJ2-5
CDR3aa: CSARDMDSAQETQYF
CDR3nt: TGCAGTGCTAGAGATATGGACTCAGCTCAAGAGACCCAGTACTTC

d_gene: TRBD1
v_gene: TRBV24-1
abundance: -
j_gene: TRBJ2-5
CDR3aa: CATPGQGSGTQYF
CDR3nt: TGTGCTACCCCGGGACAGGGTAGTGGGACCCAGTACTTC

d_gene: -
v_gene: TRBV7-9
abundance: -
j_gene: TRBJ2-1
CDR3aa: CASSLGGHNEQFF
CDR3nt: TGTGCCAGCAGCTTAGGGGGGCACAATGAGCAGTTCTTC

d_gene: TRBD1
v_gene: TRBV2
abundance: -
j_gene: TRBJ2-6
CDR3aa: CASSGTGFSGANVLTF
CDR3nt: TGTGCCAGCAGCGGGACAGGGTTCTCTGGGGCCAACGTCCTGACTTTC

d_gene: TRBD1
v_gene: TRBV7-9
abundance: -
j_gene: TRBJ2-5
CDR3aa: CASSQTGGYGETQYF
CDR3nt: TGTGCCAGCAGTCAGACAGGGGGCTACGGGGAGACCCAGTACTTC

d_gene: -
v_gene: TRBV18
abundance: few
j_gene: TRBJ1-6
CDR3aa: CASSPFQQGGDSPLHF
CDR3nt: TGTGCCAGCTCACCCTTTCAACAGGGAGGCGATTCACCCCTCCACTTT

d_gene: -
v_gene: TRBV2
abundance: few
j_gene: TRBJ1-5
CDR3aa: CASSGDREKQPQHF
CDR3nt: TGTGCCAGCAGTGGCGATAGGGAGAAACAGCCCCAGCATTTT

d_gene: -
v_gene: TRBV2
abundance: -
j_gene: TRBJ1-6
CDR3aa: CASRPRGGDNSPLHF
CDR3nt: TGTGCCAGCAGGCCTCGGGGGGGGGATAATTCACCCCTCCACTTT

d_gene: TRBD1
v_gene: TRBV7-6
abundance: -
j_gene: TRBJ2-5
CDR3aa: CASSFEGQGKTQYF
CDR3nt: TGTGCCAGCAGCTTCGAGGGACAGGGGAAGACCCAGTACTTC

d_gene: -
v_gene: TRBV28
abundance: -
j_gene: TRBJ2-7
CDR3aa: CASSYVGFYEQYF
CDR3nt: TGTGCCAGCAGCTACGTGGGGTTCTACGAGCAGTACTTC

d_gene: TRBD2
v_gene: TRBV20-1
abundance: -
j_gene: TRBJ2-2
CDR3aa: CSAPISGRRLTGELFF
CDR3nt: TGCAGTGCTCCCATAAGCGGGAGGCGTCTCACCGGGGAGCTGTTTTTT

d_gene: -
v_gene: TRBV4-1
abundance: many
j_gene: TRBJ2-5
CDR3aa: CASSPPGLLHF
CDR3nt: TGCGCCAGCAGCCCACCGGGACTCCTTCACTTC

d_gene: TRBD1
v_gene: TRBV19
abundance: many
j_gene: TRBJ1-5
CDR3aa: CAAQGGGRGNQPQHF
CDR3nt: TGTGCCGCCCAGGGGGGGGGACGTGGCAATCAGCCCCAGCATTTT

d_gene: TRBD1
v_gene: TRBV10-3
abundance: -
j_gene: TRBJ2-2
CDR3aa: CAISTWDRETGELFF
CDR3nt: TGTGCCATCAGCACCTGGGACAGGGAAACCGGGGAGCTGTTTTTT

d_gene: -
v_gene: TRBV20-1
abundance: -
j_gene: TRBJ1-4
CDR3aa: CSAKQDNEKLFF
CDR3nt: TGCAGTGCCAAACAGGACAATGAAAAACTGTTTTTT

d_gene: TRBD1
v_gene: TRBV20-1
abundance: -
j_gene: TRBJ1-6
CDR3aa: CSATQGANSPLHF
CDR3nt: TGCAGTGCTACACAGGGGGCCAATTCACCCCTCCACTTT

d_gene: -
v_gene: TRBV11-2
abundance: many
j_gene: TRBJ1-1
CDR3aa: CASTLGPLSTEAFF
CDR3nt: TGTGCCAGCACGCTCGGCCCCTTAAGCACTGAAGCTTTCTTT

d_gene: -
v_gene: TRBV3-1
abundance: -
j_gene: TRBJ1-1
CDR3aa: CASSQVGVDTEAFF
CDR3nt: TGTGCCAGCAGCCAAGTAGGGGTAGACACTGAAGCTTTCTTT

d_gene: -
v_gene: TRBV6-6
abundance: many
j_gene: TRBJ1-2
CDR3aa: CASGERGGYGYTF
CDR3nt: TGTGCCAGCGGAGAAAGAGGTGGCTATGGCTACACCTTC

d_gene: TRBD1
v_gene: TRBV12-3/TRBV12-4
abundance: -
j_gene: TRBJ1-2
CDR3aa: CASSYRGLSYGYTF
CDR3nt: TGTGCCAGCAGCTACAGGGGGCTCTCCTATGGCTACACCTTC

d_gene: -
v_gene: TRBV7-9
abundance: few
j_gene: TRBJ2-7
CDR3aa: CASSLREGHYEQYF
CDR3nt: TGTGCCAGCAGCCTCCGAGAAGGGCACTACGAGCAGTACTTC

d_gene: TRBD1
v_gene: TRBV6-5
abundance: many
j_gene: TRBJ1-5
CDR3aa: CASRHHTGEGQPQHF
CDR3nt: TGTGCCAGCAGGCACCACACAGGGGAAGGCCAGCCCCAGCATTTT

d_gene: TRBD1
v_gene: TRBV18
abundance: -
j_gene: TRBJ1-5
CDR3aa: CASSTGSDQPHHF
CDR3nt: TGTGCCAGCTCGACAGGGTCGGATCAGCCCCATCATTTT

d_gene: -
v_gene: TRBV7-3
abundance: -
j_gene: TRBJ1-2
CDR3aa: CASSLAGSSSGNTF
CDR3nt: TGTGCCAGCAGCTTAGCAGGCAGCAGCTCTGGAAACACCTTC

d_gene: -
v_gene: TRBV12-3/TRBV12-4
abundance: -
j_gene: TRBJ1-3
CDR3aa: CASSFSWQENTIYF
CDR3nt: TGTGCCAGCAGTTTCTCCTGGCAGGAAAACACCATATATTTT

d_gene: -
v_gene: TRBV10-3
abundance: -
j_gene: TRBJ2-5
CDR3aa: CAIRREVANSKETQYF
CDR3nt: TGTGCCATCCGCAGGGAGGTGGCGAACAGCAAAGAGACCCAGTACTTC

d_gene: TRBD2
v_gene: TRBV20-1
abundance: many
j_gene: TRBJ2-7
CDR3aa: CSAGISGSRSYEQYF
CDR3nt: TGCAGTGCTGGAATTAGCGGGAGTAGGTCCTACGAGCAGTACTTC